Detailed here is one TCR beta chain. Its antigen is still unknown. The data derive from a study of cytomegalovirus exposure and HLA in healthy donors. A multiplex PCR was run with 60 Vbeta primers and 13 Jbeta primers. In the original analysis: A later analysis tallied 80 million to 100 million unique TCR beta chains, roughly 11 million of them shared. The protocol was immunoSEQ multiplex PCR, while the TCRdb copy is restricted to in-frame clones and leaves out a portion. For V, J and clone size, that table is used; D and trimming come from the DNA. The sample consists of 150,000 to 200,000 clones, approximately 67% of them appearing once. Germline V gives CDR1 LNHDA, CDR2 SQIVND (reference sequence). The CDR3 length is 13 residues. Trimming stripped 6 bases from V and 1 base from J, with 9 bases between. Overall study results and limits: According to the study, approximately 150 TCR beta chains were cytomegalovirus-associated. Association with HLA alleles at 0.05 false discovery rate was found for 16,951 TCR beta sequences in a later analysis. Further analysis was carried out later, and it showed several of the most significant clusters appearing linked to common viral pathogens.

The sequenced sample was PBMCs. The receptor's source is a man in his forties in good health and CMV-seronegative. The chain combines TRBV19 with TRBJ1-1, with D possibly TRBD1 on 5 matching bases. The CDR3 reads CASSRRGNTEAFF. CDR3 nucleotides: TGTGCCAGTAGCCGGAGGGGGAACACTGAAGCTTTCTTT.